The 24 T cell receptor beta chains below come from one sample, sequenced in a study of blood T cell repertoires in COVID-19. Data came from immunoSEQ multiplex PCR; TCRdb stores just in-frame clones and leaves some out. The sample consists of about 120,000 clones, roughly nine tenths of them appearing once. Source material: peripheral blood. Receptors were obtained from a man aged 65-85 years with active or convalescent COVID-19.

This rearrangement joins TRBV28 to TRBJ2-5, with D possibly TRBD1 on 7 matching bases. This CDR3 spans 13 amino acids. Per germline, CDR1 MDHEN and CDR2 SYDVKM. V lost 7 bases to trimming and J lost 5 bases, with 14 bases between them. This chain's CDR3 is CASTQGGPETQYF. The CDR3 DNA follows: TGTGCCAGCACGCAGGGGGGTCCCGAGACCCAGTACTTC.

This clone was found a few times. The chain carries TRBV7-9 and TRBJ1-1, with D perhaps matching TRBD1 (6 bases). Germline assignment: CDR1 SEHNR and CDR2 FQNEAQ (reference sequence). The CDR3 extends over 17 amino acids. V was shortened by 1 base and J by 0 bases, with 15 bases between the two germline ends. The CDR3 nucleotides read TGTGCCAGCAGCTTAGGTCCTCGAGGGGGAATGAACACTGAAGCTTTCTTT. It codes for CASSLGPRGGMNTEAFF.

The chain recombines TRBV14 with TRBJ1-6; 8 bases agree with TRBD1. The CDR3 consists of 15 residues. Trimming at V came to 1 base and at J to 7 bases, leaving 3 bases not matched to a gene. Germline CDR1 and CDR2: SGHDN and FVKESK. For the CDR3, the DNA is TGTGCCAGCAGCCAAGCGACAGGGGTAAATTCACCCCTCCACTTT. Translated: CASSQATGVNSPLHF.

The chain links TRBV19 to TRBJ2-1, with 10 bases matching TRBD1. The trim removed 5 bases at V and 1 base at J, leaving 2 bases unmatched. The germline gives CDR1 LNHDA, CDR2 SQIVND (reference sequence). The CDR3 is 15 residues long. CDR3 region: CASSGQGGSYNEQFF. The DNA for the CDR3 is TGTGCCAGTAGTGGACAGGGGGGGTCCTACAATGAGCAGTTCTTC.

The V and J genes are TRBV6-5 and TRBJ2-7, with TRBD2 identical over 9 bases. Per germline, CDR1 MNHEY and CDR2 SVGAGI. The ends lost 7 bases at V and 7 bases at J; junction bases unmatched: 8. The CDR3 extends over 13 amino acids. CDR3 nucleotides: TGTGCCAGCAAGGGTAGCGGGGGAGGGGAGCAGTACTTC. It yields the protein CASKGSGGGEQYF.

This clone was observed once. This chain uses TRBV6-6 with TRBJ2-2; perhaps TRBD2 as D (6 bases). V was clipped by 2 bases and J by 6 bases, with 16 bases between them. The CDR3 loop spans 16 amino acids. CDR1 and CDR2 (germline): MNHNY, SVGAGI (reference sequence). The CDR3 DNA reads TGTGCCAGCAGTTACGCGTCGGGACTTCTCTCCGGGGAGCTGTTTTTT. This gives the protein CASSYASGLLSGELFF.

V usage is TRBV19 and J usage is TRBJ1-1, with D unclear. V gave up 7 bases and J gave up 0 bases, with 9 bases separating them. Germline assignment: CDR1 LNHDA and CDR2 SQIVND (reference sequence). The CDR3 totals 13 residues. The CDR3 DNA is TGTGCCAGTACCCGAGTATTGAACACTGAAGCTTTCTTT. Encoded protein: CASTRVLNTEAFF.

The chain has TRBV12-3 or TRBV12-4 and TRBJ2-7; D gene unclear. This CDR3 spans 12 amino acids. V lost 6 bases and J 6 bases, leaving 12 bases between the germline ends. The CDR3 loop is CASSTTPGEQYF. The DNA of the CDR3 is TGTGCCAGCAGCACCACACCGGGCGAGCAGTACTTC.

This rearrangement joins TRBV11-2 to TRBJ1-2; 7 positions match TRBD1. This CDR3 has 15 residues. Germline assignment: CDR1 SGHAT and CDR2 FQNNGV. The V segment lost 4 bases and the J segment 2 bases; nucleotides outside the gene matches: 7. The CDR3 spells CASSYDTGANYGYTF. The CDR3 nucleotides are TGTGCCAGCAGCTATGATACAGGGGCAAACTATGGCTACACCTTC.

The chain is built from TRBV2 and TRBJ2-5; D is ambiguous. The CDR3 is 11 residues long. Germline V gene lookup returns CDR1 SNHLY and CDR2 FYNNEI. V gave up 7 bases and J gave up 5 bases, with 8 bases separating them. The CDR3 sequence is CASTPGETQYF. The CDR3 region has the DNA TGTGCCAGCACCCCCGGGGAGACCCAGTACTTC. The full variable domain, its missing parts supplied by reference TRBV2 and TRBJ2-5, is EPEVTQTPSHQVTQMGQEVILRCVPISNHLYFYWYRQILGQKVEFLVSFYNNEISEKSEIFDDQFSVERPDGSNFTLKIRSTKLEDSAMYFCASTPGETQYFGPGTRLLVL.

The CDR3 sequence: CASRGGTGPPNEKLFF. The DNA of the CDR3 is TGCGCCAGCAGAGGGGGCACAGGTCCACCCAATGAAAAACTGTTTTTT. The rearrangement joins TRBV5-1 to TRBJ1-4, with 7 bases matching TRBD1. The ends lost 5 bases at V and 5 bases at J; junction bases unmatched: 12. This CDR3 region has 16 residues. Per the germline V gene, CDR1 is SGHRS and CDR2 is YFSETQ.

This chain uses TRBV6-5 with TRBJ2-3; 7 bases are a match to TRBD2. The CDR3 runs 14 residues. Trimming at V came to 7 bases and at J to 3 bases, leaving 7 bases not matched to a gene. Germline loops: CDR1 MNHEY, CDR2 SVGAGI. In DNA form, the CDR3 reads TGTGCCAGCAACGGCGGGAGTACGACAGATACGCAGTATTTT. This codes for CASNGGSTTDTQYF.

The chain is built from TRBV15 and TRBJ1-3; D not certain. V lost 0 bases and J 8 bases, leaving 14 bases between the germline ends. Germline CDR1 is LNHNV and CDR2 is YYDKDF (reference sequence). CDR3 length: 15 amino acids. The CDR3: CATSREAWAGDTIYF. CDR3 DNA: TGTGCCACCAGCAGAGAAGCCTGGGCCGGTGACACCATATATTTT.

This clone was observed a few times. The chain combines TRBV21-1 with TRBJ2-2; the D call of TRBD2 is as the table states it, not checked on the DNA. TRBV21-1 is reported as a pseudogene. This CDR3 contains 18 residues. The CDR3 is CASSKSGLAAFNTGELFF. The CDR3 DNA follows: TGTGCCAGCAGCAAATCCGGACTAGCGGCCTTTAACACCGGGGAGCTGTTTTTT.

J is TRBJ2-7 and V is TRBV19; 10 bases fit TRBD1. Trimming removed 3 bases from V and 3 bases from J; junction bases left unmatched: 5. The CDR3 is 15 residues long. CDR1 LNHDA and CDR2 SQIVND come from the germline V gene (reference sequence). The CDR3 region is CASSMRGDRGYEQYF. The CDR3 bases are TGTGCCAGTAGTATGAGGGGGGACAGGGGCTACGAGCAGTACTTC.

J is TRBJ2-7 and V is TRBV7-8; TRBD2 is a possible D gene (5 bases). CDR1 SGHVS and CDR2 FQNEAQ come from the germline V gene. This CDR3 contains 14 residues. The ends were cut back, 5 bases at V and 1 base at J, with 12 bases in the middle. The CDR3 DNA reads as TGTGCCAGCAGCCCCCTGAGGAGGTCCTACGAGCAGTACTTC. Translating gives CASSPLRRSYEQYF.

This chain links TRBV3-1 (or the pseudogene TRBV3-2) with TRBJ2-5; D possibly corresponds to TRBD1 (5 bases). Germline values: CDR1 LGHDT, CDR2 YNNKEL (reference sequence). The CDR3 consists of 14 residues. V was pared by 0 bases and J by 6 bases, with 11 bases between. The CDR3 loop reads CASSQDSRAQTQYF. The CDR3 nucleotides read TGTGCCAGCAGCCAAGATAGCAGGGCTCAGACCCAGTACTTC.

This rearrangement joins TRBV5-1 to TRBJ2-1; tentatively, D is TRBD1 (6 bases). CDR3 size: 14 residues. CDR1 SGHRS and CDR2 YFSETQ come from the germline V gene. Trimming removed 0 bases at V and 3 bases at J, with 7 bases between. The CDR3 coding sequence is TGCGCCAGCAGCTTGGGACAGGTCTACAATGAGCAGTTCTTC. Encoded protein: CASSLGQVYNEQFF.

The chain links TRBV7-8 to TRBJ2-3, with 8 bases lining up with TRBD1. Per germline, CDR1 SGHVS and CDR2 FQNEAQ. J was trimmed by 2 bases and V by 5 bases; bases with no gene match: 6. The CDR3 has 15 residues. CDR3: CASSPRTGLTDTQYF. The CDR3 region has the DNA TGTGCCAGCAGCCCGCGGACAGGGCTCACAGATACGCAGTATTTT.

This rearrangement joins TRBV7-2 to TRBJ2-5; D may be TRBD2 (6 bases). Germline-derived CDR1 and CDR2 are SGHTA and FQGNSA. There are 15 residues in the CDR3. Trimming removed 7 bases at V and 4 bases at J, with 19 bases between. CDR3 nucleotides: TGTGCCAGCAATCCCTGGGCCGGGGGTCGAGAGACCCAGTACTTC. This sequence encodes CASNPWAGGRETQYF.

V and J are TRBV5-4 and TRBJ1-1, with D possibly matching TRBD1 (5 bases). The CDR3 is made up of 18 amino acids. The germline CDR1 and CDR2 sequences are SGHNT and YYREEE (reference sequence). Trimming removed 5 bases at V and 0 bases at J, with 23 bases between. The CDR3 is CASRSGHPTRNVNTEAFF. In DNA, the CDR3 is TGTGCCAGCAGATCTGGACACCCTACCCGGAACGTGAACACTGAAGCTTTCTTT.

This clone has only a few counts. This sequence joins TRBV6-5 and TRBJ1-2; TRBD1 agrees at 8 bases. The V and J ends lost 8 bases and 3 bases, in that order; junction bases with no gene match: 5. The germline gives CDR1 MNHEY, CDR2 SVGAGI. The CDR3 length is 13 residues. The CDR3 region has the DNA TGTGCCAGCCTCCCAGGGGGCGACTATGGCTACACCTTC. Residues: CASLPGGDYGYTF.

The chain couples TRBV30 to TRBJ2-3; TRBD2 aligns across 7 bases. CDR1 and CDR2 (germline): GTSNPN, SVGIG (reference sequence). The CDR3 runs to 14 residues. J was trimmed by 1 base and V by 8 bases; bases with no gene match: 9. As DNA, the CDR3 is TGTGCCGGAAGGATCCGGGGGGGCACAGATACGCAGTATTTT. Translated, it gives CAGRIRGGTDTQYF. The entire variable domain, with the rest obtained from reference TRBV30 and TRBJ2-3, is as follows: SQTIHQWPATLVQPVGSPLSLECTVEGTSNPNLYWYRQAAGRGLQLLFYSVGIGQISSEVPQNLSASRPQDRQFILSSKKLLLSDSGFYLCAGRIRGGTDTQYFGPGTRLTVL.

The chain joins TRBV4-1 to TRBJ1-5; 8 nucleotides match TRBD1. Unmatched junction bases numbered 13, after V lost 2 bases and J lost 7 bases. This CDR3 comprises 17 residues. CDR1 and CDR2 (germline): MGHRA, YSYEKL. As DNA, the CDR3 is TGCGCCAGCAGCCAACAGTGGACAGGGAGTTCGGAACAGCCCCAGCATTTT. Its translation: CASSQQWTGSSEQPQHF.